Shown below are 20 T cell receptor beta chains from a single sample sequenced in a study of shared clonotypes between healthy human individuals. Data came from immunoSEQ multiplex PCR; TCRdb stores just in-frame clones and leaves some out. Among roughly 2 million clones listed, approximately 94% were seen once. Sequencing used naive CD4+ T cells sorted from blood. As to subset: CD45RA+ positively selected. These receptors all come from a man aged 18 to 30 in good health.

This clone was observed a handful of times. The chain uses TRBV30 and TRBJ1-2; the D gene is possibly TRBD1 (5 bases). This CDR3 contains 15 residues. Trimming cost V 2 bases and J 2 bases, with 15 bases left between them. CDR1 is GTSNPN, CDR2 SVGIG, per germline (reference sequence). The chain's CDR3 is CAWSFPRGANYGYTF. DNA for the CDR3: TGTGCCTGGAGTTTTCCTCGAGGGGCCAACTATGGCTACACCTTC.

In this sample, this clone turned up once. Other DNA sequences in the same sample also yield this CDR3. This chain joins TRBV2 and TRBJ2-7; D is ambiguous. Germline CDR1 is SNHLY and CDR2 is FYNNEI. Trimming removed 4 bases at V and 7 bases at J, with 8 bases between. This CDR3 has 11 amino acids. This chain's CDR3 is CASSVSGEQYF. CDR3 DNA sequence: TGTGCCAGCAGTGTATCGGGTGAGCAGTACTTC.

This chain connects TRBV11-2 to TRBJ1-5; tentatively, D is TRBD1 (6 bases). The CDR3 is 15 residues long. Germline V gives CDR1 SGHAT, CDR2 FQNNGV. Trimming shortened V by 4 bases and J by 0 bases, and 10 bases separated the two germline ends. CDR3 sequence reads: CASSSGQYSNQPQHF. The DNA of the CDR3 is TGTGCCAGCAGCTCCGGACAGTATAGCAATCAGCCCCAGCATTTT. Looking up the rest from reference TRBV11-2 and TRBJ1-5 gives the full variable domain: EAGVAQSPRYKIIEKRQSVAFWCNPISGHATLYWYQQILGQGPKLLIQFQNNGVVDDSQLPKDRFSAERLKGVDSTLKIQPAKLEDSAVYLCASSSGQYSNQPQHFGDGTRLSIL.

CDR3 region: CASSPPNQGEGSPLHF. CDR3 sequence (DNA): TGTGCCAGCTCACCCCCTAATCAGGGAGAAGGATCACCCCTCCACTTT. The rearrangement joins TRBV18 to TRBJ1-6; possibly TRBD1 for D (5 bases). Per germline, CDR1 KGHSH and CDR2 LQKENI. The germline V and J ends were trimmed by 3 bases and 10 bases, with 19 bases remaining between them. The CDR3 is made up of 16 amino acids.

The chain recombines TRBV11-3 with TRBJ2-1; D gene uncertain. The ends were cut back, 6 bases at V and 0 bases at J, with 12 bases in the middle. The CDR3 runs 15 residues. Per germline, CDR1 SGHNT and CDR2 YENEEA. CDR3 in DNA: TGTGCCAGCAGTAGGGCGGAGAGCTCCTACAATGAGCAGTTCTTC. This sequence encodes CASSRAESSYNEQFF. Full variable domain (missing parts from reference TRBV11-3 and TRBJ2-1): EAGVVQSPRYKIIEKKQPVAFWCNPISGHNTLYWYLQNLGQGPELLIRYENEEAVDDSQLPKDRFSAERLKGVDSTLKIQPAELGDSAVYLCASSRAESSYNEQFFGPGTRLTVL.

The chain is built from TRBV19 and TRBJ1-5, with TRBD1 identical over 8 bases. CDR1 LNHDA and CDR2 SQIVND come from the germline V gene (reference sequence). The J segment lost 6 bases and the V segment lost 4 bases, leaving 5 bases of the junction unmatched. The CDR3 is 14 amino acids. The CDR3 DNA reads TGTGCCAGTAGTAAAGGGACAGGCTCTCAGCCCCAGCATTTT. Translation: CASSKGTGSQPQHF.

The chain couples TRBV11-3 to TRBJ1-1, with D unclear. The CDR3 is 13 residues long. Trimming stripped 3 bases from V and 1 base from J, with 6 bases between. Germline V CDR1 and CDR2: SGHNT, YENEEA. The CDR3 region is CASSLRGNTEAFF. The CDR3, as DNA: TGTGCCAGCAGCTTGCGCGGGAACACTGAAGCTTTCTTT. Variable domain in full (rest from reference TRBV11-3 and TRBJ1-1): EAGVVQSPRYKIIEKKQPVAFWCNPISGHNTLYWYLQNLGQGPELLIRYENEEAVDDSQLPKDRFSAERLKGVDSTLKIQPAELGDSAVYLCASSLRGNTEAFFGQGTRLTVV.

The chain uses TRBV7-9 and TRBJ1-2, with 10 bases that match TRBD1. The ends lost 1 base at V and 4 bases at J; junction bases unmatched: 3. Per germline, CDR1 SEHNR and CDR2 FQNEAQ (reference sequence). This CDR3 is built from 15 residues. This CDR3 is CASSLGDRGVYGYTF. The DNA for the CDR3 is TGTGCCAGCAGCTTAGGGGACAGGGGCGTCTATGGCTACACCTTC. Using reference TRBV7-9 and TRBJ1-2 for the parts outside the CDR3, the full variable domain is DTGVSQNPRHKITKRGQNVTFRCDPISEHNRLYWYRQTLGQGPEFLTYFQNEAQLEKSRLLSDRFSAERPKGSFSTLEIQRTEQGDSAMYLCASSLGDRGVYGYTFGSGTRLTVV.

This chain connects TRBV5-1 to TRBJ2-1, with unresolved D. The CDR3 has 14 amino acids. Germline values: CDR1 SGHRS, CDR2 YFSETQ. Trimming left V 0 bases short and J 6 bases short, with 10 bases between. This chain's CDR3 is CASSLDLNFNEQFF. The CDR3 DNA reads as TGCGCCAGCAGCTTGGACCTTAACTTCAATGAGCAGTTCTTC.

The rearrangement uses TRBV6-4 and TRBJ2-1, with 10 bases lining up with TRBD1. The CDR3 sequence is 15 residues long. J gave up 2 bases and V 6 bases, and 4 bases lay outside the gene matches. Germline V lookup: CDR1 MRHNA, CDR2 SNTAGT. CDR3 nucleotides: TGTGCCAGCAGCTCAGGACAGGGGGCCTACAATGAGCAGTTCTTC. Protein: CASSSGQGAYNEQFF.

This clone showed up just once. The chain combines TRBV6-5 with TRBJ2-1, with D hard to call. The CDR3 is 14 amino acids. Germline V gives CDR1 MNHEY, CDR2 SVGAGI. V was cut by 0 bases and J by 5 bases, with 8 bases left in between. CDR3 region: CASSYSRLHNEQFF. In nucleotides, the CDR3 is TGTGCCAGCAGTTACTCGAGACTTCACAATGAGCAGTTCTTC.

The chain carries TRBV30 and TRBJ1-6, with D perhaps TRBD1 (6 bases). This CDR3 is 14 amino acids long. V lost 3 bases and J 9 bases, leaving 15 bases between the germline ends. CDR1 is GTSNPN and CDR2 is SVGIG in the germline V gene (reference sequence). CDR3 protein: CAWSRGGSGSPLHF. DNA of the CDR3: TGTGCCTGGAGCAGAGGGGGATCTGGTTCACCCCTCCACTTT.

The chain is built from TRBV2 and TRBJ2-7; D not certain. The CDR3 runs 14 residues. CDR1 SNHLY and CDR2 FYNNEI come from the germline V gene. Deletions cut 1 base from V and 0 bases from J, with 7 bases between. The CDR3 loop is CASSEEGFSYEQYF. The CDR3 nucleotides are TGTGCCAGCAGTGAAGAAGGTTTCTCCTACGAGCAGTACTTC.

The CDR3 reads CASSLNRAEKLFF. The CDR3 DNA follows: TGTGCCAGCAGCCTGAACCGCGCCGAAAAACTGTTTTTT. The chain recombines TRBV13 with TRBJ1-4; unclear D gene. Germline V gene lookup returns CDR1 PRHDT and CDR2 FYEKMQ (reference sequence). This CDR3 region has 13 residues. Trimming took off 5 bases at V and 8 bases at J, with 12 bases between the two ends.

The V call is TRBV18, the J call TRBJ2-5, with D perhaps matching TRBD1 (5 bases). The V and J ends lost 6 bases and 5 bases respectively, with 16 bases between them. Germline loops: CDR1 KGHSH, CDR2 LQKENI. The CDR3 length is 14 residues. Here the CDR3 reads CASSRQSHTETQYF. The DNA of the CDR3 is TGTGCCAGCTCGCGACAGTCCCACACTGAGACCCAGTACTTC.

J is TRBJ1-5 and V is TRBV7-2, with a tentative D call TRBD1 (5 bases). The germline V and J ends were trimmed by 2 bases and 5 bases, with 16 bases remaining between them. Germline CDR1 SGHTA, CDR2 FQGNSA. The CDR3 is 16 residues long. CDR3 sequence reads: CASSLTVFQGDQPQHF. The CDR3 DNA reads as TGTGCCAGCAGCTTAACCGTCTTCCAAGGGGATCAGCCCCAGCATTTT. The full variable domain, with the rest looked up from reference TRBV7-2 and TRBJ1-5, is GAGVSQSPSNKVTEKGKDVELRCDPISGHTALYWYRQSLGQGLEFLIYFQGNSAPDKSGLPSDRFSAERTGGSVSTLTIQRTQQEDSAVYLCASSLTVFQGDQPQHFGDGTRLSIL.

This chain uses TRBV6-6 with TRBJ1-1, with 7 nucleotides matching TRBD1. This CDR3 has 14 residues. V lost 4 bases and J lost 3; bases outside the gene matches: 5. Germline lookup yields CDR1 MNHNY and CDR2 SVGAGI (reference sequence). CDR3 sequence: CASSWDRRYTEAFF. CDR3 DNA: TGTGCCAGCAGTTGGGACAGACGTTACACTGAAGCTTTCTTT.

The chain uses TRBV27 and TRBJ2-7; 9 nucleotides line up with TRBD1. Germline values: CDR1 MNHEY, CDR2 SMNVEV (reference sequence). V shed 6 bases and J 4 bases; nucleotides not matched to a gene: 4. CDR3 length equals 13 residues. CDR3 sequence: CASRTGGRYEQYF. The CDR3 region has the DNA TGTGCCAGCAGGACAGGGGGTCGGTACGAGCAGTACTTC.

The chain recombines TRBV5-4 with TRBJ2-7; D is unresolved. The germline V and J ends were trimmed by 1 base and 3 bases, with 2 bases remaining between them. Germline V gene sequence: CDR1 SGHNT, CDR2 YYREEE (reference sequence). CDR3 size: 11 residues. CDR3 DNA sequence: TGTGCCAGCAGCTTGTTCTACGAGCAGTACTTC. This encodes CASSLFYEQYF.

CDR3 sequence reads: CASSSMGQGLGYTF. The CDR3, as DNA: TGCGCCAGCAGCTCAATGGGGCAGGGTCTTGGCTACACCTTC. The chain employs TRBV4-1 and TRBJ1-2; D possibly corresponds to TRBD1 (5 bases). CDR1 MGHRA and CDR2 YSYEKL come from the germline V gene. This CDR3 has 14 amino acids. Trimming removed 5 bases at V and 7 bases at J, with 17 bases between.